A single sample is the source of the 18 T cell receptor beta chains below, sequenced in a study of cytomegalovirus exposure and HLA in healthy donors. This PCR relied on a set of 60 Vbeta primers and 13 Jbeta primers. This table comes from immunoSEQ multiplex PCR, and its TCRdb copy is limited to in-frame clones, with some not included. The data contain about 120,000 clones, about 80% of them singletons. The sequencing input was PBMCs. Every receptor here comes from a woman aged 18-35 years in good health and CMV-seropositive.

This chain joins TRBV4-2 and TRBJ2-5, with 7 bases fitting TRBD1. This CDR3 is built from 13 residues. Germline V gives CDR1 LGHNA, CDR2 YNFKEQ. Losses at the gene ends were 4 bases for V and 5 bases for J; bases not matched to a gene: 4. The CDR3 here is CASSLTGEETQYF. The CDR3 DNA reads TGTGCCAGCAGCCTCACAGGGGAGGAGACCCAGTACTTC.

The rearrangement joins TRBV19 to TRBJ1-5; 12 nucleotides agree with TRBD1. CDR1 is LNHDA, CDR2 SQIVND, per germline (reference sequence). This CDR3 spans 14 amino acids. The junction had 3 bases not matched to a gene; V was cut back by 5 bases and J by 7 bases. CDR3 sequence reads: CASSAGTGGQPQHF. The CDR3 DNA follows: TGTGCCAGTAGTGCGGGGACAGGGGGCCAGCCCCAGCATTTT.

This clone was observed a few times. The chain combines TRBV7-3 with TRBJ1-1, with 7 bases aligning to TRBD1. Trimming removed 3 bases from V and 1 base from J; junction bases left unmatched: 2. CDR3 length: 14 residues. Germline V CDR1 and CDR2: SGHTA, FQGTGA. The CDR3 region has the DNA TGTGCCAGCAGCTTGACAGGGTGGAACACTGAAGCTTTCTTT. It translates to CASSLTGWNTEAFF.

The chain recombines TRBV25-1 with TRBJ1-4, with 9 positions matching TRBD1. Looked up from germline, CDR1 is MGHDK and CDR2 is SYGVNS. CDR3 size: 16 residues. The V gene end was trimmed by 4 bases and the J gene end by 6 bases; junction bases not matched to a gene: 9. The DNA of the CDR3 is TGTGCCAGCAGTGCATCCCCGGGACAGGGAGATGAAAAACTGTTTTTT. This translates into CASSASPGQGDEKLFF. The complete variable domain, with remaining parts taken from reference TRBV25-1 and TRBJ1-4, reads EADIYQTPRYLVIGTGKKITLECSQTMGHDKMYWYQQDPGMELHLIHYSYGVNSTEKGDLSSESTVSRIRTEHFPLTLESARPSHTSQYLCASSASPGQGDEKLFFGSGTQLSVL.

The chain's CDR3 is CASSYAPGYNEQFF. The CDR3, as DNA: TGTGCCAGCAGCTACGCCCCGGGCTACAATGAGCAGTTCTTC. J is TRBJ2-1 and V is TRBV27; D not certain. This CDR3 region has 14 residues. Germline assignment: CDR1 MNHEY and CDR2 SMNVEV (reference sequence). V was cut by 6 bases and J by 3 bases, with 12 bases left in between.

The V and J genes are TRBV6-6 and TRBJ2-7, with 12 nucleotides matching TRBD2. Germline CDR1 and CDR2: MNHNY and SVGAGI (reference sequence). V shed 2 bases and J 6 bases; nucleotides not matched to a gene: 5. This CDR3 contains 15 residues. Here the CDR3 reads CASSYRLAGVTEQYF. The CDR3 nucleotides read TGTGCCAGCAGTTACCGACTAGCGGGAGTAACCGAGCAGTACTTC.

The chain has TRBV10-2 and TRBJ2-2; 13 bases are a match to TRBD2. The V and J ends lost 8 bases and 6 bases, in that order; junction bases with no gene match: 6. The CDR3 sequence is 15 residues long. Germline lookup yields CDR1 WSHSY and CDR2 SAAADI. CDR3 in DNA: TGCGCCAGCCGAAGGACTAGCGGGAGCGCCGGGGAGCTGTTTTTT. Protein sequence: CASRRTSGSAGELFF.

The V gene is TRBV5-4, the J gene TRBJ1-2; 10 nucleotides align to TRBD1. The CDR3 loop spans 15 amino acids. CDR1 and CDR2 (germline): SGHNT, YYREEE (reference sequence). V shed 2 bases, J shed 5 bases, and the junction held 6 bases outside the gene matches. The CDR3 region has the DNA TGTGCCAGCAGCTTCCGACAGGGGGCTTTGTATGGCTACACCTTC. It specifies CASSFRQGALYGYTF.

This chain uses TRBV15 with TRBJ1-2; tentative D call: TRBD1 (6 bases). CDR1 is LNHNV and CDR2 is YYDKDF in the germline V gene (reference sequence). The CDR3 sequence is 15 residues long. V was shortened by 3 bases and J by 4 bases, with 15 bases between the two germline ends. CDR3 sequence reads: CATSSPSRGSYGYTF. The CDR3 bases are TGTGCCACCAGCAGCCCATCCAGGGGCAGCTATGGCTACACCTTC.

This rearrangement joins TRBV5-4 to TRBJ2-5; TRBD1 might be the D (5 bases). The V gene lost 3 bases and the J gene lost 7 bases, with 10 bases spanning the gap. Germline CDR1 is SGHNT and CDR2 is YYREEE (reference sequence). The CDR3 is made up of 12 amino acids. The CDR3 nucleotides read TGTGCCAGCAGCTCGGACCAGGGGACCCAGTACTTC. Translating gives CASSSDQGTQYF.

This chain joins TRBV7-3 and TRBJ2-7; 9 bases line up with TRBD2. CDR1 SGHTA and CDR2 FQGTGA come from the germline V gene. The CDR3 is 17 residues long. The trim removed 2 bases at V and 6 bases at J, leaving 14 bases unmatched. CDR3 sequence reads: CASSLFPSGVKGSEQYF. The CDR3 bases are TGTGCCAGCAGCTTATTTCCTAGCGGGGTGAAAGGGAGCGAGCAGTACTTC.

The gene calls are TRBV15 and TRBJ2-7; TRBD1 agrees at 9 bases. V trimming: 1 base; J trimming: 3 bases; junction bases outside the gene matches: 7. The CDR3 consists of 16 residues. Germline assignment: CDR1 LNHNV and CDR2 YYDKDF (reference sequence). In DNA, the CDR3 is TGTGCCACCAGCAGAGTCAGGACAGGGGCTTTCTACGAGCAGTACTTC. Encoded protein: CATSRVRTGAFYEQYF.

The V call is TRBV2, the J call TRBJ2-5; the match to TRBD1 covers 10 bases. CDR3 length: 18 amino acids. With 5 bases clipped from V and 2 bases from J, the junction kept 14 bases outside the gene matches. Germline CDR1 SNHLY, CDR2 FYNNEI. The CDR3 is CASSQRWGQGWLQETQYF. DNA for the CDR3: TGTGCCAGCAGTCAGCGGTGGGGACAGGGGTGGCTTCAAGAGACCCAGTACTTC. Filled out from reference TRBV2 and TRBJ2-5, the complete variable domain reads EPEVTQTPSHQVTQMGQEVILRCVPISNHLYFYWYRQILGQKVEFLVSFYNNEISEKSEIFDDQFSVERPDGSNFTLKIRSTKLEDSAMYFCASSQRWGQGWLQETQYFGPGTRLLVL.

The V and J genes are TRBV27 and TRBJ1-1, with a tentative D call TRBD1 (6 bases). The CDR3 spans 12 residues. Between the trimmed V and J ends, which lost 3 bases and 6 bases, there was a span of 8 bases. Germline CDR1 MNHEY, CDR2 SMNVEV (reference sequence). CDR3 sequence (DNA): TGTGCCAGCAGTTTCAGGGGCGCTGAAGCTTTCTTT. Translation gives CASSFRGAEAFF.

The chain has TRBV4-2 and TRBJ2-5; the D is unclear. Germline V gene lookup returns CDR1 LGHNA and CDR2 YNFKEQ. The ends were cut back, 1 base at V and 0 bases at J, with 9 bases in the middle. The CDR3 sequence is 15 residues long. The DNA of the CDR3 is TGTGCCAGCAGCCAAGTATACGCAGACCAAGAGACCCAGTACTTC. Protein: CASSQVYADQETQYF.

The V gene is TRBV7-3, the J gene TRBJ1-3, with 7 bases matching TRBD1. This CDR3 has 15 amino acids. J was trimmed by 2 bases and V by 4 bases; bases with no gene match: 5. Germline CDR1 and CDR2: SGHTA and FQGTGA. CDR3 sequence (DNA): TGTGCCAGCAGCTCCGCGACAGGGCCTGGAAACACCATATATTTT. Protein sequence: CASSSATGPGNTIYF.

This clone was observed once. The J gene is TRBJ2-5, the V gene TRBV4-1; TRBD2 is a possible D gene (6 bases). Trimming stripped 1 base from V and 5 bases from J, with 11 bases between. The CDR3 sequence is 14 residues long. Germline V gives CDR1 MGHRA, CDR2 YSYEKL. For the CDR3, the DNA is TGCGCCAGCAGCCAAGGGCTAGCGATGGAGACCCAGTACTTC. Protein: CASSQGLAMETQYF.

The rearrangement joins TRBV20-1 to TRBJ2-7, with 7 nucleotides matching TRBD1. This CDR3 comprises 11 residues. Germline CDR1 and CDR2: DFQATT and SNEGSKA (reference sequence). J was trimmed by 5 bases and V by 3 bases; bases with no gene match: 1. The CDR3, as DNA: TGCAGTGCTAGGACAGGGAACGAGCAGTACTTC. Translation gives CSARTGNEQYF.